Shown below are 20 T cell receptor beta chains from a single sample sequenced in a study of blood T cell repertoires in COVID-19. Using immunoSEQ multiplex PCR, the repertoire was profiled, and TCRdb retains in-frame clones only, with some absent. The table includes about 24,000 clones, approximately 74% detected once. Material: peripheral blood. These receptors came from a man between 45 and 60 years old with COVID-19, enrolled during active disease.

The chain employs TRBV2 and TRBJ1-5; 7 positions match TRBD1. CDR3 length equals 14 residues. Germline V gives CDR1 SNHLY, CDR2 FYNNEI. The V and J ends lost 2 bases and 4 bases, in that order; junction bases with no gene match: 2. The DNA of the CDR3 is TGTGCCAGCAGTGAAACAGGGGAAAATCAGCCCCAGCATTTT. Translated: CASSETGENQPQHF.

The chain couples TRBV11-3 to TRBJ2-7, with 8 positions matching TRBD2. CDR3 length equals 16 residues. The V gene's germline CDR1 is SGHNT and CDR2 YENEEA. V was pared by 3 bases and J by 0 bases, with 7 bases of the junction left unmatched. This CDR3 is CASSFSASGSSYEQYF. The CDR3 region has the DNA TGTGCCAGCAGCTTCTCGGCTAGCGGGTCCTCCTACGAGCAGTACTTC.

This clone was counted a few times. The chain employs TRBV27 and TRBJ1-2; D is possibly TRBD1 (5 bases). V was shortened by 2 bases and J by 4 bases, with 17 bases between the two germline ends. Germline values: CDR1 MNHEY, CDR2 SMNVEV (reference sequence). The CDR3 consists of 16 residues. DNA of the CDR3: TGTGCCAGCAGTTTACAGGAACAGGAATCTCTCTATGGCTACACCTTC. It is translated as CASSLQEQESLYGYTF.

This rearrangement joins TRBV14 to TRBJ1-6; no reliable D call. V gave up 2 bases and J gave up 3 bases, with 5 bases separating them. Germline CDR1 and CDR2: SGHDN and FVKESK. The CDR3 loop spans 14 amino acids. The CDR3 DNA reads as TGTGCCAGCAGCCAAACCAGCTATAATTCACCCCTCCACTTT. This codes for CASSQTSYNSPLHF.

V gene TRBV11-3 combines with J gene TRBJ2-1; 9 bases align to TRBD1. The ends lost 5 bases at V and 5 bases at J; junction bases unmatched: 13. Germline V gene data show CDR1 as SGHNT and CDR2 as YENEEA. This CDR3 region has 17 residues. The CDR3 DNA reads TGTGCCAGCAGCGATATCTACGGGGACAGGGCGCACAATGAGCAGTTCTTC. Encoded protein: CASSDIYGDRAHNEQFF.

The rearrangement links TRBV9 to TRBJ2-3; TRBD2 agrees at 10 bases. CDR1 and CDR2 from the germline V gene are SGDLS and YYNGEE. Losses at the gene ends were 4 bases for V and 4 bases for J; bases not matched to a gene: 9. The CDR3 sequence is 16 residues long. The CDR3 reads CASSPQSGRGADTQYF. CDR3 DNA sequence: TGTGCCAGCAGCCCCCAGAGCGGGAGGGGCGCAGATACGCAGTATTTT.

The V call is TRBV9, the J call TRBJ2-1; D perhaps matches TRBD1 (8 bases). Trimming removed 0 bases from V and 10 bases from J, with 14 bases in between. This CDR3 has 14 residues. Germline CDR1 SGDLS, CDR2 YYNGEE. CDR3 nucleotides: TGTGCCAGCAGCGTAGTAAAACAGGGGGGGGAGCAGTTCTTC. It codes for CASSVVKQGGEQFF.

The chain combines TRBV5-4 with TRBJ2-5, with D possibly being TRBD2 (5 bases). The V gene lost 2 bases and the J gene lost 0 bases, with 8 bases spanning the gap. CDR1 is SGHNT, CDR2 YYREEE, per germline (reference sequence). CDR3 length: 14 residues. The CDR3: CASSFSGNQETQYF. The CDR3 DNA sequence: TGTGCCAGCAGCTTTTCCGGGAACCAAGAGACCCAGTACTTC.

J is TRBJ2-1 and V is TRBV28; weak D call: TRBD2 (5 bases). This CDR3 spans 15 amino acids. The V end was cut by 6 bases, the J end by 7 bases, with 19 bases between. CDR1 and CDR2 from the germline V gene are MDHEN and SYDVKM. The DNA for the CDR3 is TGTGCCAGCAGCAAGAAGCGCTTCGGGGATAATGAGCAGTTCTTC. As protein: CASSKKRFGDNEQFF. The variable domain in full, completed from reference TRBV28 and TRBJ2-1, reads DVKVTQSSRYLVKRTGEKVFLECVQDMDHENMFWYRQDPGLGLRLIYFSYDVKMKEKGDIPEGYSVSREKKERFSLILESASTNQTSMYLCASSKKRFGDNEQFFGPGTRLTVL.

Here the CDR3 DNA reads TGTGCCAGCAGCTTGGCGGGGACCTACGAGCAGTACTTC. This sequence encodes CASSLAGTYEQYF. The J gene is TRBJ2-7, the V gene TRBV5-4, with D possibly TRBD2 on 5 matching bases. This CDR3 is built from 13 residues. Germline V CDR1 and CDR2: SGHNT, YYREEE (reference sequence). Trimming pared 0 bases from V and 2 bases from J, leaving 6 bases between.

V and J are TRBV2 and TRBJ2-1, with TRBD1 as a possible D gene (6 bases). The germline V and J ends were trimmed by 0 bases and 9 bases, with 12 bases remaining between them. There are 14 residues in the CDR3. Germline V gene lookup returns CDR1 SNHLY and CDR2 FYNNEI. CDR3 region: CASSEASGVVEQFF. Here the CDR3 DNA reads TGTGCCAGCAGTGAAGCTTCAGGGGTTGTTGAGCAGTTCTTC.

J is TRBJ2-1 and V is TRBV19; 11 bases match TRBD2. Per the germline V gene, CDR1 is LNHDA and CDR2 is SQIVND (reference sequence). CDR3 size: 15 residues. J was trimmed by 3 bases and V by 7 bases; bases with no gene match: 5. CDR3 in amino acids: CASTPGTSGYNEQFF. The CDR3 DNA sequence: TGTGCCAGTACCCCCGGGACTAGCGGCTACAATGAGCAGTTCTTC.

The chain is built from TRBV24-1 and TRBJ1-5; TRBD1 is a possible D gene (6 bases). V was cut by 4 bases and J by 14 bases, with 23 bases left in between. This CDR3 has 15 residues. Germline V gives CDR1 KGHDR, CDR2 SFDVKD. The CDR3 region is CATSDPTSTGRVKHF. The CDR3 DNA reads TGTGCCACCAGTGACCCCACTTCAACAGGGCGGGTGAAGCATTTT.

The chain recombines TRBV7-9 with TRBJ1-2; 8 nucleotides match TRBD1. V lost 5 bases, J lost 6 bases, and 8 bases stayed unmatched. Per the germline V gene, CDR1 is SEHNR and CDR2 is FQNEAQ (reference sequence). The CDR3 is 14 amino acids. In DNA, the CDR3 is TGTGCCAGCAGCCTGGACAGGGAAGATCATGGCTACACCTTC. Its protein product is CASSLDREDHGYTF.

The gene calls are TRBV6-5 and TRBJ2-7, with TRBD2 matching over 8 bases. The CDR3 extends over 15 amino acids. V lost 6 bases, J lost 5 bases, and 12 bases stayed unmatched. Germline CDR1 and CDR2: MNHEY and SVGAGI. The CDR3 here is CASRKPGLGTDEQYF. CDR3 DNA sequence: TGTGCCAGCAGGAAACCGGGACTAGGGACGGACGAGCAGTACTTC.

The CDR3 loop is CASSRTSGSYNEQFF. CDR3 nucleotides: TGTGCCAGCAGCCGGACTAGCGGGAGTTACAATGAGCAGTTCTTC. This chain links TRBV3-1 (or the pseudogene TRBV3-2) with TRBJ2-1, with 13 bases aligning to TRBD2. The CDR3 length is 15 residues. Germline V gives CDR1 LGHDT, CDR2 YNNKEL (reference sequence). V shed 4 bases and J 4 bases; nucleotides not matched to a gene: 1.

This clone occurred once. The J gene is TRBJ2-5, the V gene TRBV5-1; a possible D gene is TRBD1 (6 bases). Trimming left V 4 bases short and J 5 bases short, with 12 bases between. CDR3 size: 13 residues. Germline V gene lookup returns CDR1 SGHRS and CDR2 YFSETQ. CDR3 bases: TGCGCCAGCAGCCTGACAGGTTGGGAGACCCAGTACTTC. Its protein product is CASSLTGWETQYF.

This clone was picked up one time. V and J are TRBV7-9 and TRBJ1-2, with 9 bases that match TRBD1. The CDR3 has 14 residues. With V trimmed by 3 bases and J by 8 bases, 7 bases remained unmatched. Germline CDR1 and CDR2: SEHNR and FQNEAQ (reference sequence). The CDR3 spells CASSFGQGSGGYTF. The CDR3 bases are TGTGCCAGCAGCTTTGGACAGGGGTCGGGCGGCTACACCTTC.

The chain recombines TRBV2 with TRBJ1-2; unclear D gene. Trimming stripped 5 bases from V and 5 bases from J, with 12 bases between. The CDR3 is 13 residues long. CDR1 SNHLY and CDR2 FYNNEI come from the germline V gene. The CDR3 nucleotides read TGTGCCAGCAGTTCCGAAGAGGATTATGGCTACACCTTC. Encoded protein: CASSSEEDYGYTF.

This clone turned up a few times. The chain recombines TRBV5-1 with TRBJ1-5; a possible D gene is TRBD1 (5 bases). Trimming removed 4 bases at V and 5 bases at J, with 13 bases between. The germline V gene has CDR1 SGHRS and CDR2 YFSETQ. There are 14 residues in the CDR3. The DNA for the CDR3 is TGCGCCAGCAGCCCCGGGGGAGGGGATCAGCCCCAGCATTTT. Translation gives CASSPGGGDQPQHF.